The sequence of this T cell receptor beta chain was determined in a study of beta chain features in type 1 diabetes. Whole-study findings and limits: People with Type 1 diabetes carried modestly yet significantly shorter TCRB CDR3s in all four CD4+ subsets.

Every single donor gave one heparinised blood draw, and these averaged roughly 120 mL. The entirety of the isolated RNA underwent reverse transcription, so expressed TCRB transcripts were sequenced. Profiling relied on immunoSEQ multiplex PCR, and the TCRdb table lists in-frame clones only, not all of them. Here the sample spans roughly 340,000 clones, 10% to 15% being singletons. The CDR3 sequence is 14 residues long. The germline V gene encodes CDR1 MNHEY and CDR2 SVGAGI. Trimming cost V 0 bases and J 9 bases, with 12 bases left between them. On this clone itself: What it binds is not known.

Sequences were obtained from naive CD4+ T cells from blood. This TCR derives from a woman aged 18-35 years with type 1 diabetes. V is TRBV6-5 and J is TRBJ1-5; no firm D call. CDR3 region: CASSYSTRSMPQHF. For the CDR3, the DNA is TGTGCCAGCAGTTACTCGACACGCTCCATGCCCCAGCATTTT.